These 29 T cell receptor beta chains were sequenced from one sample in a study of long-term antiretroviral therapy in people with HIV (dated 2022 in TCRdb). The immunoSEQ hsTCRB v3.0 assay was used at survey level resolution to sequence the TRB variable region. Drawn from immuneACCESS, this table holds only the in-frame rearrangements with V and J called that TCRdb kept. Clones are partly lost; checked studies trace under half to an unresolved V gene and leave the rest unexplained. The sample table contains roughly 25,000 clones; only one count was recorded for roughly 80% of them. The ten largest account for more than 9.5% of the sample. This specimen was unsorted PBMCs, taken 2.1 years after starting antiretroviral therapy. The source is a man in his thirties or forties with HIV.

The chain is built from TRBV6-5 and TRBJ2-2, with D possibly matching TRBD1 (5 bases). V was trimmed by 0 bases and J by 0 bases, leaving 8 bases between them. The germline V gene has CDR1 MNHEY and CDR2 SVGAGI. CDR3 length: 16 residues. CDR3 residues: CASSYSPTANTGELFF. The CDR3 DNA sequence: TGTGCCAGCAGTTACTCCCCGACAGCGAACACCGGGGAGCTGTTTTTT.

The rearrangement joins TRBV2 to TRBJ1-1; maybe TRBD1 (5 bases). V lost 9 bases and J 0 bases, leaving 11 bases between the germline ends. Per the germline V gene, CDR1 is SNHLY and CDR2 is FYNNEI. The CDR3 totals 13 residues. The CDR3 DNA sequence: TGTGCCAGATCCGGGACCCTGAACACTGAAGCTTTCTTT. Translating it yields CARSGTLNTEAFF. Together with reference TRBV2 and TRBJ1-1, the CDR3 gives the full variable domain: EPEVTQTPSHQVTQMGQEVILRCVPISNHLYFYWYRQILGQKVEFLVSFYNNEISEKSEIFDDQFSVERPDGSNFTLKIRSTKLEDSAMYFCARSGTLNTEAFFGQGTRLTVV.

The chain joins TRBV18 to TRBJ1-3, with 7 bases identical to TRBD1. The CDR3 is 14 amino acids. Germline CDR1 and CDR2: KGHSH and LQKENI. Trimming took 8 bases from V and 2 from J; bases not matched to a gene: 6. The CDR3: CASTQTGTGNTIYF. Written as DNA, the CDR3 is TGTGCCAGCACCCAGACAGGGACTGGAAACACCATATATTTT.

As regards this clone: Germline is not matched at one junction end, which may reflect a read error. The V and J genes are TRBV29-1 and TRBJ2-1; D not certain. In germline, CDR1 is SQVTM, CDR2 ANQGSEA. This CDR3 spans 13 amino acids. The CDR3 bases are TGCAGCGTTAAAGAGGACGTAAACAATGAGCAGTTCTTC. Protein: CSVKEDVNNEQFF.

The chain is built from TRBV5-1 and TRBJ2-2; TRBD1 is a possible D gene (6 bases). Trimming stripped 0 bases from V and 4 bases from J, with 13 bases between. CDR3 length: 16 residues. Looked up from germline, CDR1 is SGHRS and CDR2 is YFSETQ. CDR3 region: CASSLDDRQVTGELFF. CDR3 coding DNA: TGCGCCAGCAGCTTGGATGACAGACAGGTCACCGGGGAGCTGTTTTTT. The entire variable domain, with the rest obtained from reference TRBV5-1 and TRBJ2-2, is as follows: KAGVTQTPRYLIKTRGQQVTLSCSPISGHRSVSWYQQTPGQGLQFLFEYFSETQRNKGNFPGRFSGRQFSNSRSEMNVSTLELGDSALYLCASSLDDRQVTGELFFGEGSRLTVL.

The chain recombines TRBV7-9 with TRBJ1-6; D might be TRBD1 (6 bases). V shed 1 base and J shed 5 bases, with 12 bases lying between them. The CDR3 totals 16 residues. CDR1 SEHNR and CDR2 FQNEAQ come from the germline V gene (reference sequence). In DNA form, the CDR3 reads TGTGCCAGCAGCTTAGGTTCTGGGGGCAATAATTCACCCCTCCACTTT. Its translation is CASSLGSGGNNSPLHF.

This clone appeared a single time. The rearrangement uses TRBV4-3 and TRBJ2-7; 11 bases fit TRBD1. CDR3 length equals 13 residues. Germline trimming cut 5 bases from V and 6 bases from J; bases unmatched to any gene: 3. CDR1 is LGHNA, CDR2 YSLEER, per germline. CDR3 region: CASSYGQGAEQYF. The DNA for the CDR3 is TGCGCCAGCAGCTACGGACAGGGGGCCGAGCAGTACTTC.

The rearrangement links TRBV10-3 to TRBJ2-5, with D uncertain. Trimming left V 4 bases short and J 2 bases short, with 8 bases between. The CDR3 loop spans 13 amino acids. Per the germline V gene, CDR1 is ENHRY and CDR2 is SYGVKD. As DNA, the CDR3 is TGTGCCATCAGTGCCCAGCCTCAAGAGACCCAGTACTTC. Its translation is CAISAQPQETQYF.

The genes are TRBV7-2 and TRBJ2-6; D is undetermined. This CDR3 has 13 amino acids. The germline V and J ends were trimmed by 4 bases and 5 bases, with 6 bases remaining between them. CDR1 and CDR2 from the germline V gene are SGHTA and FQGNSA. DNA of the CDR3: TGTGCCAGCAGCTCCCCGTGGGCCAACGTCCTGACTTTC. Translation: CASSSPWANVLTF.

The chain is built from TRBV4-1 and TRBJ2-7; tentatively, D is TRBD1 or TRBD2 (6 bases each). Germline-derived CDR1 and CDR2 are MGHRA and YSYEKL. The CDR3 consists of 16 residues. Trimming removed 2 bases at V and 3 bases at J, with 17 bases between. CDR3 sequence (DNA): TGCGCCAGCAGCCAACTTCGGGGGCATTCTAACTACGAGCAGTACTTC. Encoded protein: CASSQLRGHSNYEQYF.

The chain combines TRBV29-1 with TRBJ2-1; D call uncertain. The CDR3 sequence is 9 residues long. Germline-derived CDR1 and CDR2 are SQVTM and ANQGSEA. The DNA of the CDR3 is TGCAGTCTTGGGTATGAGCAGTTCTTC. Translating gives CSLGYEQFF.

This clone has only a few counts. The genes are TRBV11-3 and TRBJ1-4; D is possibly TRBD1 (5 bases). Trimming pared 7 bases from V and 8 bases from J, leaving 17 bases between. Germline V gene lookup returns CDR1 SGHNT and CDR2 YENEEA. The CDR3 is 14 residues long. Written as DNA, the CDR3 is TGTGCCAGCACCACCCCGGGGCCTCGGGAAAAACTGTTTTTT. Translation gives CASTTPGPREKLFF.

This chain connects TRBV28 to TRBJ1-1; TRBD1 aligns across 8 bases. From germline, CDR1 is MDHEN and CDR2 SYDVKM. The CDR3 spans 16 residues. The V segment lost 4 bases and the J segment 7 bases; nucleotides outside the gene matches: 14. CDR3 DNA sequence: TGTGCCAGCAGTTCCCCTGCGACAGGGGAAATGAATGAAGCTTTCTTT. Amino acids: CASSSPATGEMNEAFF.

The CDR3, as DNA: TGTGCCACCAGCCCTACTCTCCAGAATCAGCCCCAGCATTTT. Amino acid sequence: CATSPTLQNQPQHF. The J gene is TRBJ1-5, the V gene TRBV15; D call uncertain. Trimming pared 5 bases from V and 4 bases from J, leaving 12 bases between. The CDR3 runs to 14 residues. Germline loops: CDR1 LNHNV, CDR2 YYDKDF (reference sequence).

The chain joins TRBV7-6 to TRBJ1-1; D may be TRBD1 (5 bases). CDR3 length: 15 residues. The germline V gene encodes CDR1 SGHVS and CDR2 FNYEAQ. The V and J ends lost 4 bases and 1 base respectively, with 13 bases between them. CDR3 amino acids: CASSSRGPQNTEAFF. CDR3 DNA: TGTGCCAGCAGCTCCCGGGGACCACAGAACACTGAAGCTTTCTTT.

This clone was seen a single time. CDR3 nucleotides: TGTGCCAGCAGCACTCGGACAGGGCTTGGCCAAGAGACCCAGTACTTC. It encodes CASSTRTGLGQETQYF. This chain links TRBV7-9 with TRBJ2-5, with TRBD1 matching over 8 bases. CDR1 and CDR2 (germline): SEHNR, FQNEAQ (reference sequence). The CDR3 length is 16 residues. Trimming took 5 bases from V and 1 from J; bases not matched to a gene: 9.

About this clone: The sample contains more than one DNA sequence encoding this CDR3. This rearrangement joins TRBV25-1 to TRBJ1-1; maybe TRBD1 (5 bases). V lost 3 bases and J lost 1, with 9 bases in between. This CDR3 is built from 14 residues. Germline values: CDR1 MGHDK, CDR2 SYGVNS. The CDR3 nucleotides read TGTGCCAGCAGTGAGGGGCCAGCGAACACTGAAGCTTTCTTT. This encodes CASSEGPANTEAFF.

This chain uses TRBV18 with TRBJ2-3; D perhaps matches TRBD2 (5 bases). This CDR3 is built from 13 residues. Germline assignment: CDR1 KGHSH and CDR2 LQKENI. Trimming took off 7 bases at V and 3 bases at J, with 11 bases between the two ends. This CDR3 is CASLQRATDTQYF. In DNA, the CDR3 is TGTGCCAGCTTGCAGAGGGCGACAGATACGCAGTATTTT.

V and J are TRBV30 and TRBJ1-6, with a possible D match to TRBD1 (5 bases). The V gene lost 3 bases and the J gene lost 9 bases, with 18 bases spanning the gap. Per germline, CDR1 GTSNPN and CDR2 SVGIG (reference sequence). This CDR3 comprises 15 residues. CDR3 sequence reads: CAWSGLTVGGSPLHF. DNA of the CDR3: TGTGCCTGGAGCGGCCTCACCGTCGGGGGTTCACCCCTCCACTTT.

This sequence joins TRBV6-5 and TRBJ2-7, with 11 bases lining up with TRBD1. Trimming cost V 2 bases and J 3 bases; bases outside gene matches: 0. The CDR3 consists of 14 residues. Germline CDR1 is MNHEY and CDR2 is SVGAGI. This CDR3 reads CASSYGTGGYEQYF. The DNA for the CDR3 is TGTGCCAGCAGTTACGGGACAGGGGGCTACGAGCAGTACTTC.

The chain uses TRBV5-1 and TRBJ1-2; D is perhaps TRBD1 (5 bases). CDR3 length: 14 residues. V was clipped by 4 bases and J by 8 bases, with 18 bases between them. CDR1 SGHRS and CDR2 YFSETQ come from the germline V gene. CDR3 region: CASSPGGGAIGYTF. The CDR3 nucleotides read TGCGCCAGCAGCCCCGGGGGAGGTGCGATCGGCTACACCTTC. Full variable domain (outside the CDR3, taken from reference TRBV5-1 and TRBJ1-2): KAGVTQTPRYLIKTRGQQVTLSCSPISGHRSVSWYQQTPGQGLQFLFEYFSETQRNKGNFPGRFSGRQFSNSRSEMNVSTLELGDSALYLCASSPGGGAIGYTFGSGTRLTVV.

The chain joins TRBV11-2 to TRBJ1-4; TRBD1 is a possible D gene (5 bases). The V end lost 6 bases, the J end lost 10 bases, and 12 bases lay between the germline ends. This CDR3 is 12 amino acids long. The germline V gene encodes CDR1 SGHAT and CDR2 FQNNGV. CDR3 nucleotide sequence: TGTGCCAGCAGAAAAAGCCAGGGAAAACTGTTTTTT. Its translation: CASRKSQGKLFF.

In DNA form, the CDR3 reads TGCGCCAGCAGCCAAGATATTCAGGCAAGAAACAATGAGCAGTTCTTC. It is translated as CASSQDIQARNNEQFF. This chain connects TRBV4-3 to TRBJ2-1; D unresolved. Germline-derived CDR1 and CDR2 are LGHNA and YSLEER. CDR3 size: 16 residues. Deletions cut 0 bases from V and 5 bases from J, with 14 bases between.

The chain uses TRBV9 and TRBJ2-5; 10 bases are a match to TRBD1. CDR1 SGDLS and CDR2 YYNGEE come from the germline V gene. The V and J ends lost 4 bases and 4 bases, in that order; junction bases with no gene match: 4. CDR3 length equals 14 residues. The CDR3 sequence: CASSPWDRGETQYF. DNA for the CDR3: TGTGCCAGCAGCCCGTGGGACAGGGGAGAGACCCAGTACTTC. The complete variable domain, with remaining parts taken from reference TRBV9 and TRBJ2-5, reads DSGVTQTPKHLITATGQRVTLRCSPRSGDLSVYWYQQSLDQGLQFLIQYYNGEERAKGNILERFSAQQFPDLHSELNLSSLELGDSALYFCASSPWDRGETQYFGPGTRLLVL.

The chain joins TRBV6-1 to TRBJ2-7, with D uncertain. Germline loops: CDR1 MNHNS, CDR2 SASEGT. The length of the CDR3 is 13 residues. Trimming pared 0 bases from V and 3 bases from J, leaving 6 bases between. CDR3 sequence (DNA): TGTGCCAGCAGTGAAGCTTACAGCTACGAGCAGTACTTC. Its protein is CASSEAYSYEQYF.

The rearrangement links TRBV9 to TRBJ2-4; a weak D match, TRBD2 (5 bases). CDR1 is SGDLS, CDR2 YYNGEE, per germline. V dropped 0 bases and J dropped 6 bases, with 10 bases sitting between them. CDR3 size: 14 residues. The CDR3 region has the DNA TGTGCCAGCAGCGTAGGGGGAGAGGGAAACATTCAGTACTTC. Protein product: CASSVGGEGNIQYF.

There are a few counts of this clone. The rearrangement joins TRBV19 to TRBJ1-2; the D gene is possibly TRBD1 (5 bases). CDR1 LNHDA and CDR2 SQIVND come from the germline V gene (reference sequence). The CDR3 runs 13 residues. V was shortened by 5 bases and J by 4 bases, with 11 bases between the two germline ends. CDR3 sequence (DNA): TGTGCCAGTAGTGGTTTGGGGCTCTATGGCTACACCTTC. Translating gives CASSGLGLYGYTF.

The genes are TRBV15 and TRBJ1-5, with 8 bases aligning to TRBD1. Germline V gives CDR1 LNHNV, CDR2 YYDKDF (reference sequence). The J segment lost 7 bases and the V segment lost 2 bases, leaving 4 bases of the junction unmatched. The CDR3 extends over 14 amino acids. CDR3 coding DNA: TGTGCCACCAGCAGAAAGACAGGGGACCAGCCCCAGCATTTT. It yields the protein CATSRKTGDQPQHF.

Only a few counts were recorded for this clone. The chain is built from TRBV6-1 and TRBJ1-2, with a possible D match to TRBD1 (6 bases). V lost 4 bases to trimming and J lost 4 bases, with 13 bases between them. This CDR3 is built from 14 residues. CDR1 and CDR2 from the germline V gene are MNHNS and SASEGT. In DNA, the CDR3 is TGTGCCAGCAGTGCTCTAACAGGGACCTATGGCTACACCTTC. Translation: CASSALTGTYGYTF.